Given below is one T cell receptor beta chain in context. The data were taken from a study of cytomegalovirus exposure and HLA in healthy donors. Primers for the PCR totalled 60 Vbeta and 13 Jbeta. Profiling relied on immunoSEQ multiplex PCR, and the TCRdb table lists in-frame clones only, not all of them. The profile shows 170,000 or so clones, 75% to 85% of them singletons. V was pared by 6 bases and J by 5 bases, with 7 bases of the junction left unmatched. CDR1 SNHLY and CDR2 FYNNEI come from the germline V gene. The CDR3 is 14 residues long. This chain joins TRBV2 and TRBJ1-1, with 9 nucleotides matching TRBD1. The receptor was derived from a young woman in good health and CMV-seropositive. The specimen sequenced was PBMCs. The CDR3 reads CASSEQGADTEAFF. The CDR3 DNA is TGTGCCAGCAGCGAACAGGGGGCGGATACTGAAGCTTTCTTT.